This T cell receptor beta chain was retrieved from a study of blood T cell repertoires in COVID-19. Authors' data handling: Researchers report that nucleated cell counts were estimated from reference gene primer amplification. Method: immunoSEQ multiplex PCR; TCRdb's copy keeps in-frame clones and lacks some. That table gives V, J and clone size, and the DNA gave D and trimming. This repertoire shows about 270,000 clones, under 95% found once; its top ten account for approximately 3%. There are 17 residues in the CDR3. Germline-derived CDR1 and CDR2 are SGDLS and YYNGEE. Trimming took off 1 base at V and 4 bases at J, with 15 bases between the two ends.

The material sequenced was PBMCs or T cells enriched from blood (not recorded which). The TCR comes from a man aged 40-55 years who had been exposed to COVID-19. The chain combines TRBV9 with TRBJ2-6, with TRBD2 as a possible D gene (6 bases). In DNA, the CDR3 is TGTGCCAGCAGCGTATCCACCGGGGGATCCGGGGCCAACGTCCTGACTTTC. This translates into CASSVSTGGSGANVLTF.